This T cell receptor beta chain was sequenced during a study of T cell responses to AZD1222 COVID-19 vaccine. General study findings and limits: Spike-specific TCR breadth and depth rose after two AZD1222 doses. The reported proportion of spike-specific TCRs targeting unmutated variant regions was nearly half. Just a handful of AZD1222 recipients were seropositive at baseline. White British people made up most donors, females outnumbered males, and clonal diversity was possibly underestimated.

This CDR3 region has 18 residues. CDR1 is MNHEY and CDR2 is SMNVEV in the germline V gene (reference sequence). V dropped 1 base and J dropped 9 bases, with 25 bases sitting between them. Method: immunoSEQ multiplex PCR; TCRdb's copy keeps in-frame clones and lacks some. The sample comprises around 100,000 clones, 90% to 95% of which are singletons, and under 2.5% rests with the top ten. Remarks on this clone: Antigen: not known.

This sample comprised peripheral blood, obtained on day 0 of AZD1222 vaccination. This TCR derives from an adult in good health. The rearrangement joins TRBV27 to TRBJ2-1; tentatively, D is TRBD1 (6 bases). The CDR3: CASSLYTGSPSIQGEQFF. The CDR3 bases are TGTGCCAGCAGTTTATATACAGGGTCCCCCTCGATACAAGGTGAGCAGTTCTTC.